This T cell receptor beta chain originates from a study of blood T cell repertoires in COVID-19. The wider study: Samples of COVID-19 (acute and convalescent) were obtained from the United States, Italy and Spain. Sample material is recorded as cDNA or gDNA derived from T cells, B-cell-depleted T cells, or PBMCs.

In the authors' methods: Amplification of reference gene primers provided the estimated nucleated cell counts. The method was immunoSEQ multiplex PCR; TCRdb's version includes in-frame clones alone and lacks a portion of them. From that table come the V and J calls and clone size; the DNA was used to work out D and trimming. The sample yields approximately 74,000 clones, around 90% seen once. This clone has just a few counts. Germline trimming cut 4 bases from V and 5 bases from J; bases unmatched to any gene: 3. CDR1 is LGHDT, CDR2 YNNKEL, per germline (reference sequence). This CDR3 comprises 13 residues.

The rearrangement links TRBV3-1 (or the pseudogene TRBV3-2) to TRBJ2-5; 8 bases fit TRBD2. Input material: peripheral blood. This TCR came from an elderly woman with active or convalescent COVID-19. CDR3 in DNA: TGTGCCAGCAGCCTAGCGGGGTCGGAGACCCAGTACTTC. Residues: CASSLAGSETQYF.